This is a list of T cell receptor beta chains from one sample in a study of T cells in Graves' hyperthyroidism and ophthalmopathy. TCRdb ran MiXCR on the multiplex PCR reads and lists one entry per CDR3 protein. The sample has a few hundred thousand distinct CDR3 sequences, about a sixth seen once; the top ten hold just over 55%. The sample taken for sequencing was blood. The receptors come from a woman in her sixties or seventies with Graves' ophthalmopathy. The CDR3 runs from the conserved cysteine through the conserved F or W. The D gene is left open where the match is weak. A row's size may be missing; if present it is once, few, many or a size class.

.,TRBJ1-3,TRBV5-1,many,CASSLDSSTVSGNTIYF,TGCGCCAGCAGCTTGGATTCGTCGACAGTATCTGGAAACACCATATATTTT
TRBD1,TRBJ2-1,TRBV29-1,few,CSVDIALFRTGSYNEQFF,TGCAGCGTTGATATAGCCCTTTTCAGGACAGGGTCGTACAATGAGCAGTTCTTC
.,TRBJ1-4,TRBV6-1,many,CASSEPFVGRNEKLFF,TGTGCCAGCAGTGAACCTTTCGTAGGGCGTAATGAAAAACTGTTTTTT
TRBD1,TRBJ1-2,TRBV7-9,.,CASSSRTGDYDYTF,TGTGCCAGCAGCTCACGGACAGGAGACTATGACTACACCTTC
.,TRBJ1-3,TRBV7-2,.,CASSLRQVSGNTIYF,TGTGCCAGCAGCTTACGGCAGGTCTCTGGAAACACCATATATTTT
TRBD1,TRBJ2-1,TRBV7-2,many,CASGTGTGAYNEQFF,TGTGCCAGCGGTACCGGGACAGGGGCATACAATGAGCAGTTCTTC
TRBD2,TRBJ2-7,TRBV6-1,many,CATQSGGRYEQYF,TGTGCCACCCAATCCGGGGGGAGGTACGAGCAGTACTTC
.,TRBJ1-1,TRBV6-5,many,CASSYSGGSTEAFF,TGTGCCAGCAGTTACTCGGGTGGTTCCACTGAAGCTTTCTTT
.,TRBJ2-5,TRBV7-3,.,CASSLSAGEETQYF,TGTGCCAGCAGCTTATCCGCAGGGGAAGAGACCCAGTACTTC
.,TRBJ1-1,TRBV11-2,many,CASSLMVESTEAFF,TGTGCCAGCAGCCTAATGGTGGAGAGCACTGAAGCTTTCTTT
TRBD2,TRBJ2-3,TRBV9,.,CASSVATVTSGGDTQYF,TGTGCCAGCAGCGTAGCTACTGTGACTAGCGGGGGGGATACGCAGTATTTT
.,TRBJ2-5,TRBV24-1,many,CATSDWGLSYQETQYF,TGTGCCACCAGTGATTGGGGACTTTCGTACCAAGAGACCCAGTACTTC
TRBD2,TRBJ2-1,TRBV20-1,.,CSARDLSGIEQLF,TGCAGTGCTAGAGATCTAAGCGGGATAGAGCAGCTCTTC
TRBD2,TRBJ2-3,TRBV3-1,many,CASSQGLITSGGSTDTQYF,TGTGCCAGCAGCCAAGGCCTCATAACTAGCGGGGGGAGCACAGATACGCAGTATTTT
.,TRBJ1-5,TRBV5-1,many,CASSLEAGDQPQHF,TGCGCCAGCAGCTTGGAGGCAGGGGATCAGCCCCAGCATTTT
.,TRBJ2-7,TRBV5-1,.,CASSVRGPTYEQYF,TGCGCCAGCAGTGTACGGGGACCCACCTACGAGCAGTACTTC
TRBD2,TRBJ2-1,TRBV7-2,few,CASSSPSGTSGTRVNNEQFF,TGTGCCAGCAGCTCCCCCTCCGGGACTAGCGGGACCAGGGTAAACAATGAGCAGTTCTTC
TRBD2,TRBJ2-1,TRBV18,.,CASSPPIGLAKKYNEQFF,TGTGCCAGCTCACCACCAATCGGACTAGCGAAAAAGTACAATGAGCAGTTCTTC
.,TRBJ2-7,TRBV3-1,many,CASSFGRRSSYEQYF,TGTGCCAGCAGCTTCGGCCGCAGGAGCTCCTACGAGCAGTACTTC
.,TRBJ2-7,TRBV30,few,CAWSAGLSGEQYF,TGTGCCTGGAGTGCCGGCCTAAGCGGCGAGCAGTACTTC
.,TRBJ1-1,TRBV5-1,few,CASSLGPTNTEAFF,TGCGCCAGCAGCTTGGGACCGACGAACACTGAAGCTTTCTTT
TRBD2,TRBJ2-1,TRBV20-1,many,CSARNGRLAANNEQFF,TGCAGTGCTAGAAACGGTCGGCTAGCGGCCAACAATGAGCAGTTCTTC
.,TRBJ1-5,TRBV30,.,CAWSAARSNQPQHF,TGTGCCTGGAGCGCCGCACGTAGCAATCAGCCCCAGCATTTT
.,TRBJ1-3,TRBV14,.,CASSQDRRSTIYF,TGTGCCAGCAGCCAAGACCGCAGAAGCACCATATATTTT
.,TRBJ1-1,TRBV6-1,.,CASRSRDMNTEAFF,TGTGCCAGCAGATCCCGGGATATGAACACTGAAGCTTTCTTT
.,TRBJ2-1,TRBV12-3/TRBV12-4,many,CASSLVGGGKGEQFF,TGTGCCAGCAGTTTAGTGGGGGGCGGAAAAGGTGAGCAGTTCTTC
TRBD2,TRBJ2-1,TRBV6-1,many,CASSEALGGTSGKSYNEQFF,TGTGCCAGCAGTGAAGCTCTAGGGGGGACTAGCGGAAAATCCTACAATGAGCAGTTCTTC
TRBD2,TRBJ2-1,TRBV12-3/TRBV12-4,many,CASRGLAEYNEQFF,TGTGCCAGCAGGGGACTAGCGGAATACAATGAGCAGTTCTTC
TRBD1,TRBJ1-1,TRBV27,many,CASNRQGARTEAFF,TGTGCCAGCAACCGACAGGGGGCGCGTACTGAAGCTTTCTTT
.,TRBJ2-7,TRBV2,many,CASSDGLTTAYEQYF,TGTGCCAGCAGTGATGGACTCACGACCGCTTACGAGCAGTACTTC
.,TRBJ1-3,TRBV9,.,CASSPSVDNTIYF,TGTGCCAGCAGCCCTTCGGTAGACAACACCATATATTTT
TRBD1,TRBJ2-7,TRBV2,many,CASRKGAGGSYEQYF,TGTGCCAGCAGGAAGGGGGCAGGAGGATCCTACGAGCAGTACTTC
.,TRBJ2-4,TRBV4-3,.,CASSQDSWGVNIQYF,TGCGCCAGCAGCCAAGATAGCTGGGGAGTGAACATTCAGTACTTC
TRBD2,TRBJ2-1,TRBV5-8,few,CASSLELLSGSDDEQFF,TGTGCCAGCAGCTTGGAACTGTTAAGCGGGAGTGACGATGAGCAGTTCTTC
.,TRBJ2-1,TRBV11-2,few,CASSLMFQRGGVYNEQFF,TGTGCCAGCAGCTTAATGTTCCAGCGAGGGGGGGTCTACAATGAGCAGTTCTTC
.,TRBJ2-4,TRBV7-2,few,CASSSNQLEGLAKNIQYF,TGTGCCAGTAGTTCTAATCAATTGGAGGGCCTGGCCAAAAACATTCAGTACTTC
.,TRBJ1-6,TRBV19,.,CASRMGRDNSPLHF,TGTGCCAGTAGGATGGGAAGGGATAATTCACCCCTCCACTTT
TRBD1,TRBJ1-1,TRBV7-9,few,CASSPRQGADTEAFF,TGTGCCAGCAGCCCTCGACAGGGGGCAGACACTGAAGCTTTCTTT
.,TRBJ1-4,TRBV5-8,few,CASRKTTAATNEKLFF,TGTGCCAGCAGAAAAACGACAGCCGCAACTAATGAAAAACTGTTTTTT
TRBD2,TRBJ2-2,TRBV5-4,once,CASSSTSGGFGTGELFF,TGTGCCAGCAGCTCGACTAGCGGGGGGTTTGGGACCGGGGAGCTGTTTTTT
.,TRBJ1-3,TRBV5-6,few,CASSFQEVSGNTIYF,TGTGCCAGCAGCTTCCAGGAGGTATCTGGAAACACCATATATTTT
.,TRBJ1-4,TRBV6-4,.,CASSVSPWSEKLFF,TGTGCCAGCAGTGTAAGCCCATGGAGTGAAAAACTGTTTTTT